This T cell receptor (beta chain) originates from a study of post-analysis software for immune sequencing data. Sequencing libraries made from TCR beta cDNA carried unique molecular identifiers. TCRdb redid the calling of the PCR reads with MiXCR, one entry per CDR3 protein. The table shows 250,000 to 300,000 distinct CDR3 sequences, with around 34% occurring only once. Germline CDR1 is MNHEY and CDR2 is SVGAGI. V lost 3 bases and J 4 bases, leaving 10 bases between the germline ends. This CDR3 comprises 14 residues. This clonotype showed up many times. Its target is not known. The study, taken as a whole, reports: The study found TRBV5-6, TRBV5-1 and TRBV20-1 among four to six TRBV segments more frequent in patients than controls.

The chain carries TRBV6-5 and TRBJ2-1; D unclear. The sequencing sample was made of blood. The sequence came from a girl aged 10 to 17 with multiple sclerosis. CDR3 nucleotides: TGTGCCAGCAGTTATAACAGAAATTACAATGAGCAGTTCTTC. Residues: CASSYNRNYNEQFF.